This T cell receptor (beta chain) emerged from a study of Ad26.COV2.S vaccination and SARS-CoV-2 variants. As to treatment: about 20 received Ad26.COV2.S at low or high dose, single or two shots; 5 received placebo; per-sample allocation not given. Sampling was done on day 63 after the first vaccine or placebo injection. Measured with immunoSEQ multiplex PCR; TCRdb has only the in-frame clones, and not every one. Of 450,000 to 550,000 clones in the sample, 85% to 90% were seen once. Germline CDR1 is SNHLY and CDR2 is FYNNEI. The CDR3 has 14 amino acids. V gave up 5 bases and J gave up 4 bases; unmatched junction bases: 7.

This receptor was taken from a person aged 18 to 65 who received the Ad26.COV2.S COVID-19 vaccine or a placebo. This specimen consisted of peripheral blood, obtained in a trial of Ad26.COV2.S vaccine versus placebo. The genes are TRBV2 and TRBJ1-2, with 7 bases fitting TRBD1. The CDR3 DNA reads as TGTGCCAGCAGTCAGCGACAGGGATCCTATGGCTACACCTTC. This encodes CASSQRQGSYGYTF. The full variable domain, rest sourced from reference TRBV2 and TRBJ1-2, is EPEVTQTPSHQVTQMGQEVILRCVPISNHLYFYWYRQILGQKVEFLVSFYNNEISEKSEIFDDQFSVERPDGSNFTLKIRSTKLEDSAMYFCASSQRQGSYGYTFGSGTRLTVV.